The entry that follows covers one TCR beta chain sequence. Vbeta (60) and Jbeta (13) primers were used in the PCR. The repertoire was sequenced with immunoSEQ multiplex PCR; TCRdb's copy has only in-frame clones and lacks some. The table shows about 170,000 clones, with 80% to 85% occurring only once. This record belongs to a study of cytomegalovirus exposure and HLA in healthy donors. Study summary: Among 398 genotyped donors, about 83% fell in the Caucasian-associated ancestry cluster.

The specimen was PBMCs. This sequence was found in a male donor in good health and CMV-seronegative.

CDR3 amino acids: CASSFLDRPNEQFF. Written as DNA, the CDR3 is TGTGCCAGCAGTTTCTTGGACAGACCCAATGAGCAGTTCTTC. The chain uses TRBV27 and TRBJ2-1; D may be TRBD1 (6 bases). The CDR3 covers 14 residues. Germline CDR1 and CDR2: MNHEY and SMNVEV (reference sequence). V was clipped by 3 bases and J by 6 bases, with 12 bases between them.